This T cell receptor (beta chain) derives from a study of T cell changes during pregnancy in multiple sclerosis. Germline lookup yields CDR1 SGHTA and CDR2 FQGNSA. Trimming removed 7 bases at V and 3 bases at J, with 15 bases between. The CDR3 runs to 14 residues. TCRdb's table, derived via immunoSEQ multiplex PCR, lists solely in-frame clones and lacks some. The sample yields around 56,000 clones, less than 95% seen once. Source: peripheral blood, taken in the first trimester of pregnancy. The V gene is TRBV7-2, the J gene TRBJ1-2; D not resolved. The sequence derives from a female donor in good health, enrolled as a control in a pregnancy study. The CDR3 region is CASTHRGQDYGYTF. In nucleotides, the CDR3 is TGTGCCAGCACCCATCGAGGGCAAGACTATGGCTACACCTTC.